Shown below are 17 T cell receptor beta chains from a single sample sequenced in a study of response to subunit inactivated influenza vaccine. TCRdb re-called the RT-PCR reads with MiXCR, one entry per CDR3 protein. The sample carries 540,000 or so distinct CDR3 sequences, approximately 12% recorded once. Material: PBMCs from blood, obtained more than 35 days after vaccination. Every receptor here comes from a man aged 50-59 years who received an inactivated influenza vaccine.

This clonotype was detected only a few times. The CDR3 here is CASRNRGETGELFF. Written as DNA, the CDR3 is TGCGCCAGCAGGAACAGGGGAGAAACCGGGGAGCTGTTTTTT. V is TRBV5-1 and J is TRBJ2-2; 7 bases fit TRBD1. The CDR3 contains 14 residues. Germline CDR1 and CDR2: SGHRS and YFSETQ. The trim removed 5 bases at V and 5 bases at J, leaving 6 bases unmatched.

This clonotype has at least ten counts. The chain links TRBV5-1 to TRBJ2-7; no clear D. V was clipped by 0 bases and J by 0 bases, with 4 bases between them. The CDR3 covers 13 residues. The germline gives CDR1 SGHRS, CDR2 YFSETQ. The CDR3 nucleotides read TGCGCCAGCAGCTTGGCCGCCTCCTACGAGCAGTACTTC. Translated, it gives CASSLAASYEQYF.

V gene TRBV3-1 combines with J gene TRBJ2-1, with D unclear. There are 12 residues in the CDR3. Trimming shortened V by 1 base and J by 8 bases, and 6 bases separated the two germline ends. Germline CDR1 LGHDT, CDR2 YNNKEL (reference sequence). CDR3 DNA: TGTGCCAGCAGCCAAGTCTCCCATGAGCAGTTCTTC. This translates into CASSQVSHEQFF.

The rearrangement uses TRBV27 and TRBJ2-1; maybe TRBD1 (5 bases). The CDR3 covers 16 residues. Trimming pared 3 bases from V and 1 base from J, leaving 13 bases between. Germline V gene data show CDR1 as MNHEY and CDR2 as SMNVEV (reference sequence). The CDR3 nucleotides read TGTGCCAGCAGTTTCTGGGGCGCTAGGTCCTACAATGAGCAGTTCTTC. Translating it yields CASSFWGARSYNEQFF.

There are a few counts of this clonotype. The chain uses TRBV4-2 and TRBJ2-4; maybe TRBD1 (6 bases). V lost 0 bases and J lost 7, with 13 bases in between. The germline gives CDR1 LGHNA, CDR2 YNFKEQ. The CDR3 runs to 15 residues. The CDR3 region has the DNA TGTGCCAGCAGCCAAGACCGGTCCAGGGGTAACATTCAGTACTTC. This encodes CASSQDRSRGNIQYF.

The genes are TRBV2 and TRBJ2-7, with 7 bases identical to TRBD2. Germline V gene data show CDR1 as SNHLY and CDR2 as FYNNEI. The CDR3 has 18 residues. The ends lost 5 bases at V and 2 bases at J; junction bases unmatched: 18. The CDR3 here is CASSSSGWVRETTYEQYF. CDR3 nucleotide sequence: TGTGCCAGCAGTAGCAGCGGTTGGGTGCGGGAGACCACCTACGAGCAGTACTTC.

This clonotype was seen a handful of times. The V and J genes are TRBV20-1 and TRBJ1-1; 9 bases agree with TRBD1. Germline V gives CDR1 DFQATT, CDR2 SNEGSKA (reference sequence). The J segment lost 4 bases and the V segment lost 0 bases, leaving 3 bases of the junction unmatched. The CDR3 has 14 amino acids. The DNA of the CDR3 is TGCAGTGCTAGAGATGCGGGACAGGGCACTGAAGCTTTCTTT. This codes for CSARDAGQGTEAFF.

The chain employs TRBV9 and TRBJ2-2, with TRBD2 matching over 13 bases. CDR3 length: 17 residues. From germline, CDR1 is SGDLS and CDR2 YYNGEE. V lost 4 bases and J lost 6; bases outside the gene matches: 9. CDR3 DNA sequence: TGTGCCAGCAGCCCGGGACTAGCGGGATGGAGTTCCGGGGAGCTGTTTTTT. Its translation is CASSPGLAGWSSGELFF.

This clonotype was counted a few times. The CDR3 bases are TGCAGCGTTGCGCGGGAGGGCTTGAGATCCGGGCAGTTCTTC. The encoded protein is CSVAREGLRSGQFF. The chain carries TRBV29-1 and TRBJ2-1; 9 bases align to TRBD2. Germline-derived CDR1 and CDR2 are SQVTM and ANQGSEA. Germline trimming cut 4 bases from V and 12 bases from J; bases unmatched to any gene: 13. CDR3 size: 14 residues.

This clonotype was seen a handful of times. The gene calls are TRBV10-3 and TRBJ2-4; D is perhaps TRBD1 or TRBD2 (6 bases each). V was trimmed by 3 bases and J by 1 base, leaving 16 bases between them. This CDR3 spans 17 amino acids. Germline V CDR1 and CDR2: ENHRY, SYGVKD. CDR3 amino acids: CAISDSGIGGAKNIQYF. CDR3 sequence (DNA): TGTGCCATCAGTGATTCGGGTATAGGGGGGGCCAAAAACATTCAGTACTTC.

V and J are TRBV2 and TRBJ2-3; TRBD2 matches at 11 bases. Looked up from germline, CDR1 is SNHLY and CDR2 is FYNNEI. V shed 5 bases and J 0 bases; nucleotides not matched to a gene: 7. The CDR3 is 17 residues long. The CDR3 reads CASSFLAGGPSTDTQYF. CDR3 bases: TGTGCCAGCAGTTTCCTAGCGGGAGGCCCTAGCACAGATACGCAGTATTTT.

This clonotype was detected only a few times. The chain is built from TRBV6-1 and TRBJ2-3, with D tentatively TRBD1 (6 bases). Trimming cost V 6 bases and J 0 bases, with 13 bases left between them. Germline V gene lookup returns CDR1 MNHNS and CDR2 SASEGT. This CDR3 contains 15 residues. The CDR3 spells CASRPRTESTDTQYF. CDR3 coding DNA: TGTGCCAGCAGACCAAGGACAGAGAGCACAGATACGCAGTATTTT.

This clonotype has a count of ten or more. This rearrangement joins TRBV12-3 or TRBV12-4 to TRBJ2-5; a possible D gene is TRBD1 (5 bases). Trimming took off 4 bases at V and 2 bases at J, with 11 bases between the two ends. The CDR3 consists of 14 residues. Here the CDR3 reads CASSSGMRQETQYF. The CDR3 DNA sequence: TGTGCCAGCAGTTCAGGGATGCGGCAAGAGACCCAGTACTTC.

The sample holds many counts of this clonotype. The chain combines TRBV12-3 or TRBV12-4 with TRBJ2-1; D is possibly TRBD1 (6 bases). V lost 5 bases to trimming and J lost 10 bases, with 15 bases between them. The CDR3 is 13 amino acids. DNA for the CDR3: TGTGCCAGCAGTCCTTCCCTTACAGGGGAGCAGTTCTTC. It is translated as CASSPSLTGEQFF.

This clonotype was seen repeatedly, ten times or more. The chain is built from TRBV28 and TRBJ2-2, with 12 nucleotides matching TRBD2. The CDR3 totals 18 residues. Germline V gene data show CDR1 as MDHEN and CDR2 as SYDVKM. Unmatched junction bases numbered 10, after V lost 5 bases and J lost 3 bases. CDR3 bases: TGTGCCAGCAGTCCCGGACTAGCGGGGAGGTCGGACACCGGGGAGCTGTTTTTT. This codes for CASSPGLAGRSDTGELFF.

The sample holds a few counts of this clonotype. The genes are TRBV9 and TRBJ2-3; D is uncertain. This CDR3 is 14 amino acids long. The germline CDR1 and CDR2 sequences are SGDLS and YYNGEE. The V end was cut by 1 base, the J end by 0 bases, with 6 bases between. CDR3 residues: CASSVTPSTDTQYF. The CDR3 nucleotides read TGTGCCAGCAGCGTAACGCCTAGCACAGATACGCAGTATTTT.

This clonotype occurred many times. This chain joins TRBV5-6 and TRBJ2-1; 13 bases line up with TRBD2. The CDR3 runs 15 residues. Germline V gene data show CDR1 as SGHDT and CDR2 as YYEEEE. After removal of 3 bases from V and 5 bases from J, the junction contained 2 bases not matched to a gene. The CDR3 loop is CASSYTSGGDNEQFF. In DNA, the CDR3 is TGTGCCAGCAGCTACACTAGCGGGGGGGACAATGAGCAGTTCTTC.